This TCR beta chain is drawn from a study of blood T cell repertoires in COVID-19. Looking at the study overall: From T cells, B-cell-depleted T cells, or PBMCs came the material, which was cDNA or gDNA.

The CDR3 has 17 residues. Germline loops: CDR1 SGHTA, CDR2 FQGTGA. Between the trimmed V and J ends, which lost 5 bases and 4 bases, there was a span of 21 bases. Authors' analysis steps: For nucleated cells, counts were estimated from reference gene primer amplification. Only in-frame clones appear in the TCRdb table, and some are missing; sequencing was by immunoSEQ multiplex PCR. The V and J calls and clone size are taken from that table; D and trimming were inferred from the DNA. The sample lists roughly 80,000 clones, 90% occurring once. The origin of this receptor is a woman of 80 years or more with active or convalescent COVID-19. The sequenced sample was peripheral blood. The chain joins TRBV7-3 to TRBJ2-1; a possible D gene is TRBD1 (5 bases). CDR3 residues: CASSPSARGATYNEQFF. The CDR3 coding sequence is TGTGCCAGCAGCCCTTCAGCACGTGGGGCAACTTACAATGAGCAGTTCTTC.